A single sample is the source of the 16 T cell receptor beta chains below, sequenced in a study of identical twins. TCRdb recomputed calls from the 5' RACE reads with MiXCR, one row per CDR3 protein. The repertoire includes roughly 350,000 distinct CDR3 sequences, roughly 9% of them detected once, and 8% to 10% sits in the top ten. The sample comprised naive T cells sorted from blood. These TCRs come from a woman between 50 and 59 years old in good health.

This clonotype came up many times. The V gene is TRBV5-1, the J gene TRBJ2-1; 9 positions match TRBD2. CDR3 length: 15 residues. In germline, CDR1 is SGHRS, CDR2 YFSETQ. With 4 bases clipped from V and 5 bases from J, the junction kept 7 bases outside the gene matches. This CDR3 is CASSIGTSTNNEQFF. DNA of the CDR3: TGCGCCAGCAGCATAGGGACTAGCACCAACAATGAGCAGTTCTTC.

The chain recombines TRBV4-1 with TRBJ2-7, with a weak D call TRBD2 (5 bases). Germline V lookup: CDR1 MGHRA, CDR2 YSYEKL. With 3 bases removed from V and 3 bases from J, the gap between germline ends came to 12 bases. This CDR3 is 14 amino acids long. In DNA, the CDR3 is TGCGCCAGCAGCCACCGCCTAGCAGGCTACGAGCAGTACTTC. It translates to CASSHRLAGYEQYF.

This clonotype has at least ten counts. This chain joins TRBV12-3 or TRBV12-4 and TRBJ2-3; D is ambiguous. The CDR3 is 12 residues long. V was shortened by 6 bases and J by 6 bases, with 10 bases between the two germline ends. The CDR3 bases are TGTGCCAGCAGGTCCCCGGGCGATACGCAGTATTTT. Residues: CASRSPGDTQYF.

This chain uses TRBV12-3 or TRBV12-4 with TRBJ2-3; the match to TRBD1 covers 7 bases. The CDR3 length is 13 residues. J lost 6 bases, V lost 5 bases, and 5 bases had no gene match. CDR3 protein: CASSAGGWDTQYF. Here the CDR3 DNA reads TGTGCCAGCAGTGCAGGGGGATGGGATACGCAGTATTTT.

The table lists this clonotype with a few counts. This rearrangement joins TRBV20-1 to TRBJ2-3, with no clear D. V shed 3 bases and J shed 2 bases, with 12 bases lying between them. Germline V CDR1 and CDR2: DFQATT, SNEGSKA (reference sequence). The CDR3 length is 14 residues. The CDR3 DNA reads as TGCAGTGCTAGTAAGGGCAGTCCCACAGATACGCAGTATTTT. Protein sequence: CSASKGSPTDTQYF.

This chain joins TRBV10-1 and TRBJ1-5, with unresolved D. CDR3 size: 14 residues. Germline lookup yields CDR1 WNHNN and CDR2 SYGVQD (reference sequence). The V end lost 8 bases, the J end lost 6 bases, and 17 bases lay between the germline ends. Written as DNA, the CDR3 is TGCGCCAGCCCCAGGTATCAACGCGGTCAGCCCCAGCATTTT. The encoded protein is CASPRYQRGQPQHF.

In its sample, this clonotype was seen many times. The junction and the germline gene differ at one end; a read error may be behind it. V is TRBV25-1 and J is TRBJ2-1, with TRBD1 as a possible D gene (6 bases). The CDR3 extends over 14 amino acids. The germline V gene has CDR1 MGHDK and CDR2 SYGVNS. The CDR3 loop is CASRQGSSYNEQFF. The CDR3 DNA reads TGCGCCAGCCGGCAGGGGAGCTCCTACAATGAGCAGTTCTTC.

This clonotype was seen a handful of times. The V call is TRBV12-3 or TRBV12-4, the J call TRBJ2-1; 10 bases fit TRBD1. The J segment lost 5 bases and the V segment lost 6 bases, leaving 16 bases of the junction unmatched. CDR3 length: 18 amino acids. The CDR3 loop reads CASSPGQGKWDRDNEQFF. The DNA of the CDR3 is TGTGCCAGCAGCCCGGGACAGGGGAAATGGGACCGCGACAATGAGCAGTTCTTC.

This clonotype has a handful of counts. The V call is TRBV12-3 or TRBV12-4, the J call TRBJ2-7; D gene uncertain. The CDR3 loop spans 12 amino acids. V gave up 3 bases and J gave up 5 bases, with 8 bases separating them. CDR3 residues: CASSFGSHEQYV. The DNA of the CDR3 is TGTGCCAGCAGTTTCGGTAGTCACGAGCAGTACGTC.

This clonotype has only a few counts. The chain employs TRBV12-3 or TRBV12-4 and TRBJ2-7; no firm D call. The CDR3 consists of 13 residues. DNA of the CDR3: TGTGCCAGCAGCCACAGTCCAACGGCAGTCGGAGACGTC. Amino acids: CASSHSPTAVGDV.

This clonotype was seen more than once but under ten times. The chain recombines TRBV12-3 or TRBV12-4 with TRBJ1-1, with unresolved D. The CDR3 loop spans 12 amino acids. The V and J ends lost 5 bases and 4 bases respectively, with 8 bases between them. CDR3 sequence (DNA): TGTGCCAGCAGTATTCTTTTCACTGAAGCTTTCTTT. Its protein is CASSILFTEAFF.

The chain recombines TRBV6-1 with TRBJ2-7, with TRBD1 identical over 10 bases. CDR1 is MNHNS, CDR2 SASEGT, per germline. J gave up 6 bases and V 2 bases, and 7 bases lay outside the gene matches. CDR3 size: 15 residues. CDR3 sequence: CASSEWLGTGVEQYF. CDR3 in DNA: TGTGCCAGCAGTGAATGGTTAGGGACAGGGGTCGAGCAGTACTTC.

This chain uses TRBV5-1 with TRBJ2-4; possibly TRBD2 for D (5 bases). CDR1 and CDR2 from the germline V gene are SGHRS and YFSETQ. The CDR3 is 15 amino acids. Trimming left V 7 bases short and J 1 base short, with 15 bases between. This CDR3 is CASASGGSAKNIQYF. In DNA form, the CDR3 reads TGCGCCAGCGCCTCCGGAGGTAGCGCCAAAAACATTCAGTACTTC.

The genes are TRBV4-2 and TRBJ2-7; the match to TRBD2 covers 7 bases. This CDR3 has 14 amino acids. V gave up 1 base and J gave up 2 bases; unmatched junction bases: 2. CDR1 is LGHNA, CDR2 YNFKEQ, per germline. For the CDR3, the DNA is TGTGCCAGCAGCCAAGCGAGCGGGGCCTACGAGCAGTACTTC. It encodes CASSQASGAYEQYF.

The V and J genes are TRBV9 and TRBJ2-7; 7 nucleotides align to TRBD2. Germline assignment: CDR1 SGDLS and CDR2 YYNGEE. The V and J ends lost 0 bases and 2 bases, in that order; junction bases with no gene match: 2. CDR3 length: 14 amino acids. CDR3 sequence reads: CASSVGEGAYEQYF. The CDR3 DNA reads TGTGCCAGCAGCGTAGGGGAGGGAGCCTACGAGCAGTACTTC.

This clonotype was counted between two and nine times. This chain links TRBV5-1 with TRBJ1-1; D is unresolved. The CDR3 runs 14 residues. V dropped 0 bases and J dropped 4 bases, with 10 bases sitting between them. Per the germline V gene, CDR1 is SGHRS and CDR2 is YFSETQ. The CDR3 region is CASSLDTGGTEAFF. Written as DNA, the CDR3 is TGCGCCAGCAGCTTGGATACGGGCGGCACTGAAGCTTTCTTT.